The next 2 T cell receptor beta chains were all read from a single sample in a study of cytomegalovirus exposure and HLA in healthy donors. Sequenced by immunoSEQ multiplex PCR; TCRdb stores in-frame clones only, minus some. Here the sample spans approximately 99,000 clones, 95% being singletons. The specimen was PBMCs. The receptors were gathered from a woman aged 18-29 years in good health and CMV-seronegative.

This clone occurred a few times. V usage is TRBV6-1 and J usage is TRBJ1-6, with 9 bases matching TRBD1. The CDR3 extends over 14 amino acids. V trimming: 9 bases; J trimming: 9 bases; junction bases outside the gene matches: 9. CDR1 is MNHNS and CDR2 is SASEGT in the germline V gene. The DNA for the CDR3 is TGTGCCAGTAATTTGGACAGGGGAGGTTCACCCCTCCACTTT. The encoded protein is CASNLDRGGSPLHF.

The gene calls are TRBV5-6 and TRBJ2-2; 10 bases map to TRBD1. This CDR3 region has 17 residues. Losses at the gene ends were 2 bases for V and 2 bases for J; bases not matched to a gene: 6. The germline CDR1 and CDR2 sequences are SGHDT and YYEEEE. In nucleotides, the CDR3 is TGTGCCAGCAGCTTAGACAGGGGGCGAATAAACACCGGGGAGCTGTTTTTT. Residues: CASSLDRGRINTGELFF.